The 24 T cell receptor beta chains given below trace back to one sample, sequenced in a study of beta chain features in type 1 diabetes. Sequenced material consisted of expressed TCRB transcripts (all of the isolated RNA was reverse transcribed). Measured with immunoSEQ multiplex PCR; TCRdb has only the in-frame clones, and not every one. The sample has 620,000 or so clones; around 15% are singletons. The sequenced material came from naive CD4+ T cells from blood. These receptors all come from a man aged 18 to 30 in good health.

The chain carries TRBV4-2 and TRBJ2-1; TRBD2 might be the D (5 bases). The CDR3 extends over 15 amino acids. The V and J ends lost 1 base and 1 base respectively, with 8 bases between them. CDR1 and CDR2 from the germline V gene are LGHNA and YNFKEQ. CDR3 amino acids: CASSQGGFSYNEQFF. The DNA for the CDR3 is TGTGCCAGCAGCCAAGGAGGGTTTTCCTACAATGAGCAGTTCTTC.

This clone was observed a handful of times. This chain uses TRBV6-6 with TRBJ2-7, with D possibly being TRBD2 (6 bases). Trimming cost V 2 bases and J 1 base, with 12 bases left between them. Germline values: CDR1 MNHNY, CDR2 SVGAGI (reference sequence). The CDR3 is 15 residues long. The CDR3: CASSYVGRGSYEQYF. CDR3 coding DNA: TGTGCCAGCAGTTACGTCGGGAGAGGGTCCTACGAGCAGTACTTC.

This clone was counted only a few times. Other DNA sequences in the same sample also yield this CDR3. The chain links TRBV18 to TRBJ1-1; unclear D gene. V dropped 0 bases and J dropped 2 bases, with 1 base sitting between them. Germline-derived CDR1 and CDR2 are KGHSH and LQKENI. This CDR3 contains 12 residues. CDR3 DNA: TGTGCCAGCTCACCACCTAACACTGAAGCTTTCTTT. Its protein product is CASSPPNTEAFF.

J is TRBJ2-3 and V is TRBV9, with no clear D. Trimming stripped 4 bases from V and 3 bases from J, with 9 bases between. The CDR3 is made up of 13 amino acids. Germline assignment: CDR1 SGDLS and CDR2 YYNGEE. The CDR3 reads CASSPGATDTQYF. CDR3 nucleotide sequence: TGTGCCAGCAGCCCCGGAGCGACAGATACGCAGTATTTT.

The chain links TRBV7-3 to TRBJ2-3, with TRBD2 matching over 14 bases. Per the germline V gene, CDR1 is SGHTA and CDR2 is FQGTGA. The CDR3 runs to 16 residues. The trim removed 5 bases at V and 9 bases at J, leaving 10 bases unmatched. The CDR3 region has the DNA TGTGCCAGCAGCGTAGGGACTAGCGGGGGATTAGGCACGCAGTATTTT. Protein sequence: CASSVGTSGGLGTQYF. The whole variable domain, remainder taken from reference TRBV7-3 and TRBJ2-3, is GAGVSQTPSNKVTEKGKYVELRCDPISGHTALYWYRQSLGQGPEFLIYFQGTGAADDSGLPNDRFFAVRPEGSVSTLKIQRTERGDSAVYLCASSVGTSGGLGTQYFGPGTRLTVL.

This clone was counted between two and nine times. V and J are TRBV14 and TRBJ2-1; tentatively, D is TRBD2 (6 bases). The CDR3 is made up of 14 amino acids. Trimming cost V 0 bases and J 9 bases, with 12 bases left between them. Germline CDR1 reads SGHDN; CDR2 reads FVKESK. The CDR3: CASSQDLGGSEQFF. CDR3 nucleotide sequence: TGTGCCAGCAGCCAAGATCTTGGAGGGAGTGAGCAGTTCTTC.

This clone was detected only a few times. This chain connects TRBV28 to TRBJ2-3, with 8 bases matching TRBD2. This CDR3 has 15 amino acids. The germline V gene has CDR1 MDHEN and CDR2 SYDVKM. V was pared by 4 bases and J by 4 bases, with 7 bases of the junction left unmatched. The CDR3 nucleotides are TGTGCCAGCAGTTGGGGGCCGGGAGGGGCAGATACGCAGTATTTT. Protein sequence: CASSWGPGGADTQYF.

V usage is TRBV14 and J usage is TRBJ2-1, with TRBD1 matching 8 bases. Germline V gene sequence: CDR1 SGHDN, CDR2 FVKESK. V lost 4 bases and J lost 5; bases outside the gene matches: 7. The CDR3 is 15 residues long. The CDR3 protein is CASSLRQGNHNEQFF. In DNA, the CDR3 is TGTGCCAGCAGCCTACGACAGGGGAACCACAATGAGCAGTTCTTC.

Concerning this clone: Other DNA sequences in this sample translate to the same CDR3. This chain uses TRBV7-9 with TRBJ2-5; D ambiguous. This CDR3 is 12 amino acids long. Trimming removed 5 bases from V and 3 bases from J, with 7 bases in between. The germline CDR1 and CDR2 sequences are SEHNR and FQNEAQ (reference sequence). CDR3 sequence: CASSLVEETQYF. For the CDR3, the DNA is TGTGCCAGCAGCCTCGTCGAAGAGACCCAGTACTTC. The full variable domain, its missing parts supplied by reference TRBV7-9 and TRBJ2-5, is DTGVSQNPRHKITKRGQNVTFRCDPISEHNRLYWYRQTLGQGPEFLTYFQNEAQLEKSRLLSDRFSAERPKGSFSTLEIQRTEQGDSAMYLCASSLVEETQYFGPGTRLLVL.

This chain uses TRBV4-2 with TRBJ1-3; 7 bases map to TRBD1. This CDR3 has 14 amino acids. CDR1 LGHNA and CDR2 YNFKEQ come from the germline V gene. After removal of 2 bases from V and 2 bases from J, the junction contained 0 bases not matched to a gene. The CDR3 spells CASSQTGAGNTIYF. CDR3 sequence (DNA): TGTGCCAGCAGCCAAACAGGGGCTGGAAACACCATATATTTT.

This clone appeared a few times. The rearrangement uses TRBV28 and TRBJ2-4, with D perhaps matching TRBD1 (5 bases). V lost 2 bases and J lost 8, with 10 bases in between. Germline lookup yields CDR1 MDHEN and CDR2 SYDVKM. There are 13 residues in the CDR3. The CDR3 DNA is TGTGCCAGCAGTTTAGGACAATTAGACATTCAGTACTTC. It specifies CASSLGQLDIQYF.

This chain links TRBV2 with TRBJ2-2; D might be TRBD2 (5 bases). V lost 7 bases and J 6 bases, leaving 18 bases between the germline ends. Germline CDR1 SNHLY, CDR2 FYNNEI. The CDR3 has 15 amino acids. The CDR3 DNA sequence: TGTGCCAGCAACGGACTCCCCCCGGGCGCCGGGGAGCTGTTTTTT. It specifies CASNGLPPGAGELFF.

V usage is TRBV5-6 and J usage is TRBJ1-1; 9 nucleotides agree with TRBD1. The germline V gene has CDR1 SGHDT and CDR2 YYEEEE. The CDR3 extends over 16 amino acids. V lost 4 bases, J lost 1 base, and 8 bases stayed unmatched. CDR3 in amino acids: CASSTTGGAWNTEAFF. CDR3 sequence (DNA): TGTGCCAGCAGCACCACAGGGGGCGCGTGGAACACTGAAGCTTTCTTT.

This chain uses TRBV4-1 with TRBJ1-4; tentative D call: TRBD1 (6 bases). Trimming left V 1 base short and J 5 bases short, with 14 bases between. The germline gives CDR1 MGHRA, CDR2 YSYEKL. The CDR3 consists of 16 residues. The CDR3 region has the DNA TGCGCCAGCAGCCAAGTCACCAGGGGACGAAATGAAAAACTGTTTTTT. It is translated as CASSQVTRGRNEKLFF.

This clone was seen more than once but under ten times. The chain employs TRBV13 and TRBJ2-1; 7 bases are a match to TRBD2. The CDR3 has 14 amino acids. The trim removed 6 bases at V and 9 bases at J, leaving 11 bases unmatched. Germline V gene data show CDR1 as PRHDT and CDR2 as FYEKMQ (reference sequence). This chain's CDR3 is CASRRGGRRVEQFF. CDR3 sequence (DNA): TGTGCCAGCAGGCGAGGCGGGAGAAGAGTTGAGCAGTTCTTC.

This clone was counted ten times or more. The chain is built from TRBV4-3 and TRBJ2-3; 7 nucleotides align to TRBD2. This CDR3 is built from 14 residues. Looked up from germline, CDR1 is LGHNA and CDR2 is YSLEER. V was pared by 4 bases and J by 4 bases, with 5 bases of the junction left unmatched. The CDR3 reads CASSRGLGPDTQYF. The DNA of the CDR3 is TGCGCCAGCAGCCGAGGACTAGGCCCAGATACGCAGTATTTT.

The J gene is TRBJ2-2, the V gene TRBV18; D may match TRBD1 or TRBD2 (6 bases each). The germline V gene encodes CDR1 KGHSH and CDR2 LQKENI. The CDR3 contains 16 residues. V was shortened by 3 bases and J by 4 bases, with 15 bases between the two germline ends. The chain's CDR3 is CASSPGGTPSTGELFF. CDR3 bases: TGTGCCAGCTCACCCGGCGGGACACCAAGCACCGGGGAGCTGTTTTTT.

A single count supports this clone. This chain uses TRBV7-6 with TRBJ2-7; 7 bases line up with TRBD1. Trimming removed 1 base from V and 3 bases from J; junction bases left unmatched: 6. This CDR3 spans 15 amino acids. Looked up from germline, CDR1 is SGHVS and CDR2 is FNYEAQ. The CDR3 DNA reads as TGTGCCAGCAGCTTAGTTAAATGGGACAGCTACGAGCAGTACTTC. Residues: CASSLVKWDSYEQYF.

V gene TRBV7-3 combines with J gene TRBJ2-3; 10 nucleotides match TRBD1. Per the germline V gene, CDR1 is SGHTA and CDR2 is FQGTGA. This CDR3 is 14 amino acids long. The J segment lost 6 bases and the V segment lost 5 bases, leaving 5 bases of the junction unmatched. The CDR3 reads CASSPPDRGDTQYF. The CDR3 nucleotides are TGTGCCAGCAGCCCACCGGACAGGGGGGATACGCAGTATTTT. The full variable domain, its missing parts supplied by reference TRBV7-3 and TRBJ2-3, is GAGVSQTPSNKVTEKGKYVELRCDPISGHTALYWYRQSLGQGPEFLIYFQGTGAADDSGLPNDRFFAVRPEGSVSTLKIQRTERGDSAVYLCASSPPDRGDTQYFGPGTRLTVL.

In this sample, this clone turned up a few times. This rearrangement joins TRBV27 to TRBJ2-3, with 11 bases lining up with TRBD2. Germline CDR1 reads MNHEY; CDR2 reads SMNVEV (reference sequence). CDR3 length: 13 amino acids. The J segment lost 11 bases and the V segment lost 1 base, leaving 2 bases of the junction unmatched. The CDR3 DNA reads as TGTGCCAGCAGTTTATTGACTAGCGGGATGCAGTATTTT. It translates to CASSLLTSGMQYF.

This clone was counted a few times. The V call is TRBV6-4, the J call TRBJ1-4; 9 bases agree with TRBD1. The CDR3 length is 15 residues. The J segment lost 7 bases and the V segment lost 4 bases, leaving 7 bases of the junction unmatched. Germline V gives CDR1 MRHNA, CDR2 SNTAGT. The CDR3: CASSATGTGIEKLFF. The CDR3 DNA is TGTGCCAGCAGTGCCACCGGGACAGGGATTGAAAAACTGTTTTTT.

The chain carries TRBV25-1 and TRBJ2-2; the D is unclear. V was shortened by 7 bases and J by 0 bases, with 12 bases between the two germline ends. This CDR3 spans 15 amino acids. Germline values: CDR1 MGHDK, CDR2 SYGVNS. CDR3 in amino acids: CASNRGTSNTGELFF. CDR3 DNA sequence: TGTGCCAGCAATCGAGGCACTTCGAACACCGGGGAGCTGTTTTTT.

This clone was counted a few times. This sequence joins TRBV5-4 and TRBJ2-5; D call uncertain. This CDR3 is 17 amino acids long. Looked up from germline, CDR1 is SGHNT and CDR2 is YYREEE (reference sequence). Trimming cost V 4 bases and J 0 bases, with 19 bases left between them. The CDR3: CASSPSKELLYQETQYF. The CDR3 bases are TGTGCCAGCAGCCCCAGCAAAGAACTACTTTACCAAGAGACCCAGTACTTC.

This clone was counted a few times. The chain has TRBV11-2 and TRBJ1-6; 7 positions match TRBD1. This CDR3 region has 13 residues. CDR1 and CDR2 from the germline V gene are SGHAT and FQNNGV. The J segment lost 13 bases and the V segment lost 5 bases, leaving 8 bases of the junction unmatched. The CDR3 nucleotides read TGTGCCAGCAGCCCGGCACAGGGGTATCCCCTCCACTTT. This encodes CASSPAQGYPLHF.